This T cell receptor beta chain was identified in a study of blood T cell repertoires in COVID-19. Study-level information: PBMCs, B-cell-depleted T cells, or T cells provided the cDNA or gDNA that made up the material.

Sequencing was performed with immunoSEQ multiplex PCR; in TCRdb, only in-frame clones are kept and a portion is missing. The table shows about 160,000 clones, with over 80% occurring only once. Germline lookup yields CDR1 SGHNT and CDR2 YYREEE (reference sequence). The V gene lost 5 bases and the J gene lost 1 base, with 20 bases spanning the gap. The CDR3 is 17 residues long. The source is a woman between 55 and 75 years old who had recovered from COVID-19. The chain joins TRBV5-4 to TRBJ2-3; D is perhaps TRBD1 (5 bases). The sample comprised peripheral blood. CDR3 in DNA: TGTGCCAGCAGGAGCTGGGGCTTCTGGGGCGGCACAGATACGCAGTATTTT. Its protein is CASRSWGFWGGTDTQYF.